A selection of T cell receptor beta chains follows, all from one sample in a study of cytomegalovirus exposure and HLA in healthy donors. Clones were read by immunoSEQ multiplex PCR, and TCRdb kept only the in-frame ones, dropping some. The sample carries approximately 100,000 clones, 55% to 75% recorded once. The sequenced sample was PBMCs. The receptors were gathered from a man in his sixties in good health and CMV-seronegative. The CDR3 runs from the conserved cysteine through the conserved F or W. A D gene is named only where the DNA matches it firmly. Clone size is stated in some rows and not others, as once, few, many or a class when expanded.

V gene	D gene	J gene	clone size	CDR3 protein	CDR3 DNA
TRBV27	TRBD1	TRBJ2-1	.	CASSLFLGQGATPYNEQFF	TGTGCCAGCAGTTTATTTTTGGGACAGGGGGCTACCCCATACAATGAGCAGTTCTTC
TRBV6-1	.	TRBJ2-7	few	CATGLGISSYEQYF	TGTGCCACCGGACTGGGGATAAGCTCCTACGAGCAGTACTTC
TRBV28	TRBD1	TRBJ1-2	.	CASSPPGTGGIYGYTF	TGTGCCAGCAGTCCTCCCGGGACAGGGGGCATCTATGGCTACACCTTC
TRBV29-1	TRBD1	TRBJ1-2	many	CSVDGQAPSF	TGCAGCGTTGACGGACAGGCTCCTTCCTTC
TRBV2	.	TRBJ2-5	.	CASRELTETQYF	TGTGCCAGCAGGGAGTTAACAGAGACCCAGTACTTC
TRBV19	.	TRBJ2-2	few	CASSSQGGIYTGELFF	TGTGCCAGTAGTAGCCAGGGTGGAATTTACACCGGGGAGCTGTTTTTT
TRBV18	TRBD1	TRBJ2-4	few	CASSRQGASGDIQYF	TGTGCCAGCTCGAGACAGGGGGCGTCCGGGGACATTCAGTACTTC
TRBV5-6	.	TRBJ1-2	.	CASSLIGANYGYTF	TGTGCCAGCAGCTTAATAGGAGCTAACTATGGCTACACCTTC
TRBV27	.	TRBJ2-3	.	CASTRTRADTQYF	TGTGCCAGTACCCGGACCAGGGCGGATACGCAGTATTTT
TRBV5-4	TRBD2	TRBJ2-3	few	CASSFGSRGGTDTQYF	TGTGCCAGCAGCTTTGGTAGTCGGGGGGGCACAGATACGCAGTATTTT
TRBV7-9	TRBD1	TRBJ1-4	few	CASSRRTGENEKLFF	TGTGCCAGCAGTCGAAGAACAGGGGAGAATGAAAAACTGTTTTTT
TRBV10-1	.	TRBJ2-2	once	CASSEDISTGELFF	TGCGCCAGCAGTGAGGACATAAGCACCGGGGAGCTGTTTTTT
TRBV30	.	TRBJ1-1	once	CAWSVRVWEAFF	TGTGCCTGGAGTGTACGAGTTTGGGAAGCTTTCTTT
TRBV14	TRBD2	TRBJ2-7	.	CASSHSPTSGQINWQYF	TGTGCCAGCAGCCATTCCCCGACTAGCGGCCAGATTAATTGGCAGTACTTC
TRBV27	.	TRBJ2-5	.	CASTPRVGGPEETQYF	TGTGCCAGCACCCCCCGGGTAGGGGGTCCGGAGGAGACCCAGTACTTC
TRBV7-2	.	TRBJ1-1	.	CASSLDALWAGTEAFF	TGTGCCAGCAGCTTAGATGCCCTATGGGCTGGCACTGAAGCTTTCTTT
TRBV19	.	TRBJ1-1	few	CASSIGVAEAFF	TGTGCCAGTAGTATAGGAGTGGCTGAAGCTTTCTTT
TRBV25-1	.	TRBJ2-6	.	CATLSGANVLTF	TGTGCCACCCTTTCTGGGGCCAACGTCCTGACTTTC
TRBV5-1	.	TRBJ2-2	few	CASSLDSPNTGELFF	TGCGCCAGCAGCTTGGACAGTCCGAACACCGGGGAGCTGTTTTTT
TRBV30	.	TRBJ1-5	.	CAYGGSGQPQHF	TGTGCCTATGGAGGGAGCGGCCAGCCCCAGCATTTT
TRBV5-1	.	TRBJ2-1	.	CASSLAGYAYNEQFF	TGCGCCAGCAGCTTGGCGGGGTATGCCTACAATGAGCAGTTCTTC
TRBV5-1	TRBD1	TRBJ1-4	.	CASSPQGQGNNEKLFF	TGCGCCAGCAGCCCCCAGGGACAGGGAAATAATGAAAAACTGTTTTTT
TRBV6-5	TRBD1	TRBJ1-1	few	CASKGSNRGTEAFF	TGTGCCAGCAAGGGATCTAACAGGGGGACTGAAGCTTTCTTT
TRBV7-3	.	TRBJ1-6	.	CASSPLYNSPLHF	TGTGCCAGCAGCCCCCTCTATAATTCACCCCTCCACTTT
TRBV2	.	TRBJ2-7	.	CASSGSYEQYF	TGCGCCAGCAGCGGGTCCTACGAGCAGTACTTC
TRBV19	TRBD1	TRBJ1-6	.	CASSIDRADSPLHF	TGTGCCAGTAGTATCGACAGGGCCGATTCACCCCTCCACTTT
TRBV5-1	TRBD1	TRBJ1-1	.	CASSLGTGEGFF	TGCGCCAGCAGCTTGGGGACAGGCGAGGGTTTCTTT
TRBV5-4	.	TRBJ2-6	.	CASSPDSSGANVLTF	TGTGCCAGCAGCCCAGATTCGTCTGGGGCCAACGTCCTGACTTTC
TRBV28	TRBD1	TRBJ2-1	few	CATKDRANNEQFF	TGTGCCACGAAGGACAGGGCCAACAATGAGCAGTTCTTC
TRBV6-1	.	TRBJ1-2	.	CASSEGGYGYTF	TGTGCCAGCAGTGAGGGGGGTTATGGCTACACCTTC
TRBV9	.	TRBJ2-2	.	CASSVVGVSTGELFF	TGTGCCAGCAGCGTAGTCGGGGTTTCCACCGGGGAGCTGTTTTTT
TRBV5-1	TRBD1	TRBJ2-5	.	CASSSGQGQETQYF	TGCGCCAGCAGCTCGGGACAGGGGCAAGAGACCCAGTACTTC
TRBV6-1	.	TRBJ1-2	once	CASSVQAVGSLVLYGYTF	TGTGCCAGCAGTGTTCAGGCTGTTGGGTCTCTCGTCCTCTATGGCTACACCTTC
TRBV11-2	TRBD1	TRBJ2-3	.	CASTPPARQGFTDTQYF	TGTGCCAGCACCCCTCCCGCGAGACAGGGGTTTACAGATACGCAGTATTTT
TRBV5-1	TRBD2	TRBJ2-2	few	CASSHRGLAINTGELFF	TGCGCCAGCAGCCATCGAGGACTAGCCATTAACACCGGGGAGCTGTTTTTT
TRBV6-7	TRBD1	TRBJ2-7	.	CASSYGQGANEQYF	TGTGCCAGCAGTTATGGACAGGGGGCCAACGAGCAGTACTTC
TRBV6-1	.	TRBJ1-4	.	CASSGRLGKGDEKLFF	TGTGCCAGCAGTGGACGACTCGGGAAGGGGGATGAAAAACTGTTTTTT
TRBV19	.	TRBJ1-1	.	CASNSLRNTEAFF	TGTGCCAGTAATAGTCTAAGGAACACTGAAGCTTTCTTT
TRBV28	.	TRBJ1-4	once	CASSPREKLFF	TGTGCCAGCAGTCCTCGTGAAAAACTGTTTTTT
TRBV28	.	TRBJ1-2	.	CASSLGGSYGYTF	TGTGCCAGCAGTTTAGGCGGGTCCTATGGCTACACCTTC
TRBV5-4	TRBD2	TRBJ2-2	.	CASSSLAGEGTGELFF	TGTGCCAGCAGCTCCCTAGCGGGAGAGGGTACCGGGGAGCTGTTTTTT
TRBV10-3	.	TRBJ1-1	.	CAIRETPMNTEAFF	TGTGCCATCAGGGAGACACCGATGAACACTGAAGCTTTCTTT
TRBV9	.	TRBJ2-1	.	CASSVLHTGSSTEQFF	TGTGCCAGCAGCGTACTCCACACAGGGTCCAGTACTGAGCAGTTCTTC
TRBV28	.	TRBJ1-1	.	CASSVPGGNTEAFF	TGTGCCAGCAGTGTACCGGGAGGCAACACTGAAGCTTTCTTT
TRBV6-5	TRBD1	TRBJ2-7	.	CASSPRQGPYEQYF	TGTGCCAGCAGTCCCCGACAGGGTCCCTACGAGCAGTACTTC
TRBV7-3	TRBD2	TRBJ2-1	.	CASSSVPGPSGMIDEQFF	TGTGCCAGCAGTTCCGTCCCTGGGCCTAGCGGGATGATCGATGAGCAGTTCTTC
TRBV2	.	TRBJ2-7	once	CASSEIVRDYEQYF	TGTGCCAGCAGTGAAATAGTCAGGGACTACGAGCAGTACTTC
TRBV14	TRBD2	TRBJ2-7	.	CASSQGLGLAGSYEQYF	TGTGCCAGCAGCCAAGGATTAGGCCTAGCGGGTTCCTACGAGCAGTACTTC
TRBV19	.	TRBJ1-5	few	CASSENQPQHF	TGTGCCAGTAGTGAGAATCAGCCCCAGCATTTT
TRBV28	TRBD1	TRBJ1-4	.	CASSGQGSGEKLFF	TGTGCCAGCAGTGGACAGGGGTCTGGGGAAAAACTGTTTTTT
TRBV10-3	TRBD1	TRBJ2-2	.	CASLQGAGTGELFF	TGTGCCAGTTTACAGGGGGCCGGCACCGGGGAGCTGTTTTTT
TRBV28	TRBD2	TRBJ2-1	.	CASSKSLAGGYAEQFF	TGTGCCAGCAGTAAAAGCCTAGCGGGGGGGTATGCTGAGCAGTTCTTC
TRBV28	TRBD1	TRBJ1-1	.	CASRTGVIEAFF	TGTGCCAGCAGGACAGGGGTAATTGAAGCTTTCTTT